The entry that follows covers one T cell receptor (beta chain) sequence. The data derive from a study of blood T cell repertoires in COVID-19. At the level of the study: Sources were T cells, B-cell-depleted T cells, or PBMCs; the material itself was cDNA or gDNA.

The method was immunoSEQ multiplex PCR; TCRdb's version includes in-frame clones alone and lacks a portion of them. The sample records over 15,000 clones, roughly 86% being singletons. The germline gives CDR1 MNHEY, CDR2 SVGAGI. The CDR3 spans 14 residues. Trimming took off 6 bases at V and 4 bases at J, with 15 bases between the two ends. This sequence was found in a human donor in a cohort sampled during active COVID-19. The specimen was peripheral blood. J is TRBJ1-2 and V is TRBV6-5; possibly TRBD1 for D (6 bases). CDR3 sequence: CASRETGSAYGYTF. The DNA of the CDR3 is TGTGCCAGCAGAGAGACAGGATCCGCCTATGGCTACACCTTC.